This T cell receptor beta chain was documented in a study of identical twins. Broader study findings: Reduced insertions were recorded for abundant cord blood beta clonotypes, with no such pattern in memory repertoires.

Every one of the donors was a healthy Caucasian. With template switching, a universal primer site was added, and the cDNA carried unique molecular identifiers. TCRdb itself ran the 5' RACE reads through MiXCR, one entry per CDR3 protein. The table includes 350,000 to 500,000 distinct CDR3 sequences, roughly 18% detected once. About this clonotype itself: Its antigen remains unknown.

This TCR came from a man in his fifties in good health. Sequenced sample: naive T cells sorted from blood.

CDR3 amino acids: CASSTWGEAFF. CDR3 DNA sequence: TGTGCCAGCAGTACTTGGGGTGAAGCTTTCTTT. This chain joins TRBV12-3 or TRBV12-4 and TRBJ1-1; unclear D gene. The V and J ends lost 5 bases and 7 bases respectively, with 8 bases between them. The CDR3 is made up of 11 amino acids.